This T cell receptor (beta chain) was retrieved from a study of cytomegalovirus exposure and HLA in healthy donors. A note on this clone: The antigen is unknown.

60 Vbeta and 13 Jbeta primers were used in PCR. Method: immunoSEQ multiplex PCR; TCRdb's copy keeps in-frame clones and lacks some. Of 90,000 to 95,000 clones listed, 80% were seen once; the top ten hold 2% to 2.5%. This CDR3 is 15 amino acids long. Germline assignment: CDR1 SGHRS and CDR2 YFSETQ. Losses at the gene ends were 4 bases for V and 2 bases for J; bases not matched to a gene: 6. Study results and caveats: A later analysis linked a missense variant in DCLRE1C to the trimming of TCR beta V and J genes. Certain indistinguishable V segments, among them TRBV6-2 and TRBV6-3, were excluded.

The TCR comes from a man between 18 and 35 years old in good health and CMV-seronegative. This sequence joins TRBV5-1 and TRBJ1-1; 9 positions match TRBD1. Sequenced material: PBMCs. The DNA of the CDR3 is TGCGCCAGCAGCGGCTGGACAGGGGAAAACACTGAAGCTTTCTTT. Protein: CASSGWTGENTEAFF.